This TCR beta chain was sequenced for a study of PD-1 blockade in classical Hodgkin lymphoma. Study conclusions and caveats: Diversity similar to that of newly diagnosed patients was seen at baseline in complete responders. Reports indicated that newly diagnosed patients had lower baseline TCR diversity than healthy donors did.

CDR1 is SGHTA and CDR2 is FQGNSA in the germline V gene. V shed 1 base and J shed 4 bases, with 18 bases lying between them. The CDR3 contains 17 residues. Data came from immunoSEQ multiplex PCR; TCRdb stores just in-frame clones and leaves some out. The sample includes 25,000 to 30,000 clones, around three quarters of them seen just once. Comment on this clone: Its antigen is as yet unknown.

The time point was: cycle 4 day 1 (C4D1), after less than seven weeks of nivolumab. Relapse was seen in all patients after autologous stem cell transplantation, and brentuximab vedotin exposure was variable. This chain joins TRBV7-2 and TRBJ2-3, with TRBD2 as a possible D gene (6 bases). The input for sequencing was peripheral blood mononuclear cells (PBMCs), taken before the fourth cycle of nivolumab. This receptor was taken from a human donor with classical Hodgkin lymphoma. This CDR3 is CASSLGEEGVIADTQYF. CDR3 DNA sequence: TGTGCCAGCAGCTTAGGGGAGGAAGGGGTGATCGCAGATACGCAGTATTTT.